The entry below gives a single T cell receptor (beta chain) sequence along with its context. Germline CDR1 is SNHLY and CDR2 is FYNNEI. V was cut by 2 bases and J by 4 bases, with 13 bases left in between. CDR3 length: 15 amino acids. Profiled with immunoSEQ multiplex PCR; TCRdb holds only in-frame clones, not every one. The sample shows about 92,000 clones, around 80% of them seen only once. This sample stems from a study of control samples from healthy donors and cancer patients. Sample: blood. The V gene is TRBV2, the J gene TRBJ2-3; the D call may be TRBD1 or TRBD2 (5 bases each). The clonotype was recovered from a woman aged 55-69 years in good health. The CDR3 coding sequence is TGTGCCAGCAGTGAACTGAGGGGAGACGCAGATACGCAGTATTTT. Residues: CASSELRGDADTQYF.